Presented here are 28 T cell receptor beta chains from one specimen sequenced in a study of T cell responses to AZD1222 COVID-19 vaccine. Clones were sequenced by immunoSEQ multiplex PCR, and TCRdb holds only the in-frame ones, with some missing. The sample carries about 180,000 clones, about nine tenths recorded once. This specimen consisted of peripheral blood, obtained on day 0 of AZD1222 vaccination. The receptors stem from an adult in good health.

The rearrangement uses TRBV7-9 and TRBJ2-7; D gene uncertain. Trimming stripped 0 bases from V and 2 bases from J, with 11 bases between. The CDR3 extends over 15 amino acids. Germline assignment: CDR1 SEHNR and CDR2 FQNEAQ (reference sequence). CDR3 residues: CASSLANSPTYEQYF. For the CDR3, the DNA is TGTGCCAGCAGCTTAGCGAACTCCCCGACCTACGAGCAGTACTTC.

V gene TRBV7-2 combines with J gene TRBJ1-2; D uncertain. This CDR3 contains 14 residues. V lost 2 bases, J lost 3 bases, and 10 bases lay in between. Germline lookup yields CDR1 SGHTA and CDR2 FQGNSA. CDR3 DNA: TGTGCCAGCAGCTTAAGGACGGAGGACTATGGCTACACCTTC. This translates into CASSLRTEDYGYTF.

The V call is TRBV6-5, the J call TRBJ1-1, with 10 bases lining up with TRBD1. Germline assignment: CDR1 MNHEY and CDR2 SVGAGI. V was pared by 6 bases and J by 5 bases, with 6 bases of the junction left unmatched. CDR3 size: 14 residues. The CDR3 protein is CASRPTGGATEAFF. The CDR3 DNA reads as TGTGCCAGCAGGCCGACAGGGGGCGCAACTGAAGCTTTCTTT.

The chain has TRBV6-4 and TRBJ1-2, with D maybe TRBD1 (6 bases). Deletions cut 2 bases from V and 8 bases from J, with 12 bases between. This CDR3 has 13 amino acids. Looked up from germline, CDR1 is MRHNA and CDR2 is SNTAGT. The CDR3 DNA sequence: TGTGCCAGCAGTGACAGGGGGGGGAGAGGCTACACCTTC. Protein product: CASSDRGGRGYTF.

The chain employs TRBV12-3 or TRBV12-4 and TRBJ2-7; D possibly corresponds to TRBD2 (6 bases). The CDR3 contains 12 residues. Trimming stripped 2 bases from V and 4 bases from J, with 6 bases between. CDR3 sequence: CASSLREYEQYF. The CDR3 DNA is TGTGCCAGCAGTTTACGGGAGTACGAGCAGTACTTC.

The genes are TRBV27 and TRBJ2-7; 8 bases are shared with TRBD1. The CDR3 totals 13 residues. Germline V lookup: CDR1 MNHEY, CDR2 SMNVEV (reference sequence). Trimming took 5 bases from V and 3 from J; bases not matched to a gene: 3. For the CDR3, the DNA is TGTGCCAGCAGTCCAGGGACAGGCTACGAGCAGTACTTC. Residues: CASSPGTGYEQYF.

This clone was seen a handful of times. The genes are TRBV7-7 and TRBJ2-7, with 8 bases that match TRBD2. Germline CDR1 SSHAT, CDR2 FNYEAQ (reference sequence). The CDR3 consists of 15 residues. V was clipped by 5 bases and J by 4 bases; unmatched bases: 10. This CDR3 is CASSPTTGGGYEQYF. The CDR3 DNA sequence: TGTGCCAGCAGCCCCACCACGGGAGGGGGATACGAGCAGTACTTC.

The V gene is TRBV2, the J gene TRBJ2-7; 8 nucleotides align to TRBD2. Germline loops: CDR1 SNHLY, CDR2 FYNNEI. With V trimmed by 4 bases and J by 0 bases, 5 bases remained unmatched. There are 15 residues in the CDR3. The CDR3 DNA reads as TGTGCCAGCAGTGCGCGCGGGGGGCTCTCCTACGAGCAGTACTTC. Amino acid sequence: CASSARGGLSYEQYF.

The J gene is TRBJ1-1, the V gene TRBV6-5; D may be TRBD1 (5 bases). Germline assignment: CDR1 MNHEY and CDR2 SVGAGI. The CDR3 has 13 amino acids. Trimming cost V 6 bases and J 3 bases, with 11 bases left between them. CDR3 protein: CASSPTEHTEAFF. CDR3 in DNA: TGTGCCAGCAGCCCGACAGAGCACACTGAAGCTTTCTTT.

This chain joins TRBV30 and TRBJ2-3, with D maybe TRBD2 (5 bases). Trimming stripped 0 bases from V and 3 bases from J, with 7 bases between. Per germline, CDR1 GTSNPN and CDR2 SVGIG (reference sequence). This CDR3 contains 13 residues. The CDR3 DNA reads TGTGCCTGGAGTGTACCGGGGACAGATACGCAGTATTTT. It translates to CAWSVPGTDTQYF.

The chain is built from TRBV7-6 and TRBJ2-1, with TRBD2 identical over 9 bases. The CDR3 is 16 amino acids. The J segment lost 0 bases and the V segment lost 5 bases, leaving 5 bases of the junction unmatched. Germline V lookup: CDR1 SGHVS, CDR2 FNYEAQ. CDR3 protein: CASSGLAGFSYNEQFF. In DNA, the CDR3 is TGTGCCAGCAGCGGCCTAGCGGGATTCTCCTACAATGAGCAGTTCTTC.

The chain recombines TRBV18 with TRBJ1-2; D call uncertain. The ends were cut back, 0 bases at V and 7 bases at J, with 6 bases in the middle. The length of the CDR3 is 12 residues. CDR1 and CDR2 (germline): KGHSH, LQKENI. CDR3 region: CASSPPGLGYTF. The CDR3 DNA follows: TGTGCCAGCTCACCACCAGGGCTTGGCTACACCTTC.

The chain combines TRBV6-5 with TRBJ2-3; maybe TRBD2 (5 bases). CDR1 and CDR2 from the germline V gene are MNHEY and SVGAGI. V lost 4 bases and J 6 bases, leaving 11 bases between the germline ends. The CDR3 totals 13 residues. The CDR3 DNA is TGTGCCAGCAGTTTCGGAAGGAGGGATACGCAGTATTTT. As protein: CASSFGRRDTQYF.

This CDR3 is CASRGGRSRTDTQYF. CDR3 nucleotide sequence: TGTGCCAGCAGGGGGGGGCGAAGTCGCACAGATACGCAGTATTTT. The chain has TRBV5-4 and TRBJ2-3, with D tentatively TRBD2 (7 bases). The length of the CDR3 is 15 residues. Trimming stripped 5 bases from V and 1 base from J, with 14 bases between. From germline, CDR1 is SGHNT and CDR2 YYREEE (reference sequence).

The genes are TRBV4-1 and TRBJ2-5, with a possible D match to TRBD1 (5 bases). The CDR3 has 14 residues. V gave up 0 bases and J gave up 2 bases, with 7 bases separating them. Germline V gene sequence: CDR1 MGHRA, CDR2 YSYEKL. The chain's CDR3 is CASSQENRQETQYF. The CDR3 nucleotides are TGCGCCAGCAGCCAAGAGAACAGGCAAGAGACCCAGTACTTC.

The rearrangement uses TRBV7-8 and TRBJ2-7, with a tentative D call TRBD2 (6 bases). CDR1 and CDR2 from the germline V gene are SGHVS and FQNEAQ. With 5 bases removed from V and 4 bases from J, the gap between germline ends came to 6 bases. This CDR3 is 11 amino acids long. CDR3 sequence: CASSRGYEQYF. Written as DNA, the CDR3 is TGTGCCAGCAGCCGGGGGTACGAGCAGTACTTC.

This chain uses TRBV18 with TRBJ2-3, with no clear D. The CDR3 runs to 13 residues. Germline V CDR1 and CDR2: KGHSH, LQKENI. The V end lost 6 bases, the J end lost 1 base, and 8 bases lay between the germline ends. CDR3 sequence: CASSKVGTDTQYF. Here the CDR3 DNA reads TGTGCCAGCTCGAAAGTGGGCACAGATACGCAGTATTTT.

The genes are TRBV7-2 and TRBJ2-3; TRBD2 aligns across 7 bases. The CDR3 runs to 14 residues. CDR1 is SGHTA, CDR2 FQGNSA, per germline. The V segment lost 8 bases and the J segment 2 bases; nucleotides outside the gene matches: 7. CDR3 nucleotide sequence: TGTGCCAGCTGGGGGGGGATAATCACAGATACGCAGTATTTT. Amino acid sequence: CASWGGIITDTQYF.

V usage is TRBV21-1 and J usage is TRBJ1-5; the D call TRBD1 from the table was never checked on the DNA. TRBV21-1 is reported as a pseudogene. The CDR3 contains 16 residues. This chain's CDR3 is CASSIKQGAGNQPQHF. The CDR3 nucleotides are TGTGCCAGCAGCATAAAACAGGGGGCAGGCAATCAGCCCCAGCATTTT.

The CDR3 spells CASSLSGQGAYEQYF. CDR3 sequence (DNA): TGTGCCAGCAGCTTGTCGGGACAGGGGGCCTACGAGCAGTACTTC. The J gene is TRBJ2-7, the V gene TRBV5-6; TRBD1 agrees at 11 bases. Unmatched junction bases numbered 2, after V lost 1 base and J lost 2 bases. The germline CDR1 and CDR2 sequences are SGHDT and YYEEEE. The CDR3 contains 15 residues.

This chain joins TRBV6-5 and TRBJ1-1; TRBD1 is a possible D gene (5 bases). The CDR3 spans 15 residues. Germline assignment: CDR1 MNHEY and CDR2 SVGAGI. Trimming pared 6 bases from V and 0 bases from J, leaving 14 bases between. CDR3 sequence reads: CASSRSGGMNTEAFF. Written as DNA, the CDR3 is TGTGCCAGCAGCCGAAGCGGGGGAATGAACACTGAAGCTTTCTTT.

V and J are TRBV29-1 and TRBJ2-1; 7 bases match TRBD2. This CDR3 contains 11 residues. V gave up 6 bases and J gave up 9 bases; unmatched junction bases: 5. Germline CDR1 is SQVTM and CDR2 is ANQGSEA. The CDR3 spells CSVGGAGEQFF. The CDR3 nucleotides are TGCAGCGTGGGAGGGGCAGGTGAGCAGTTCTTC.

The chain is built from TRBV9 and TRBJ1-3; 7 bases line up with TRBD1. Germline assignment: CDR1 SGDLS and CDR2 YYNGEE. This CDR3 comprises 17 residues. The V gene end was trimmed by 0 bases and the J gene end by 0 bases; junction bases not matched to a gene: 6. The chain's CDR3 is CASSVVGGGLSGNTIYF. The CDR3 bases are TGTGCCAGCAGCGTAGTTGGAGGGGGCCTCTCTGGAAACACCATATATTTT.

V usage is TRBV19 and J usage is TRBJ2-1; D possibly corresponds to TRBD1 (6 bases). The CDR3 has 13 residues. Trimming took off 4 bases at V and 10 bases at J, with 14 bases between the two ends. The germline V gene has CDR1 LNHDA and CDR2 SQIVND (reference sequence). DNA for the CDR3: TGTGCCAGTAGTAACACAGGGATAAAAGAGCAGTTCTTC. Amino acids: CASSNTGIKEQFF. Together with reference TRBV19 and TRBJ2-1, the CDR3 gives the full variable domain: DGGITQSPKYLFRKEGQNVTLSCEQNLNHDAMYWYRQDPGQGLRLIYYSQIVNDFQKGDIAEGYSVSREKKESFPLTVTSAQKNPTAFYLCASSNTGIKEQFFGPGTRLTVL.

CDR3: CASSKKPDTEAFF. Written as DNA, the CDR3 is TGTGCCAGCAGCAAAAAGCCCGACACTGAAGCTTTCTTT. The J gene is TRBJ1-1, the V gene TRBV21-1. TRBV21-1 constitutes a pseudogene. This CDR3 is built from 13 residues.

The V gene is TRBV25-1, the J gene TRBJ2-7; a weak D match, TRBD2 (5 bases). Trimming stripped 9 bases from V and 0 bases from J, with 15 bases between. The CDR3 length is 14 residues. Per germline, CDR1 MGHDK and CDR2 SYGVNS. The CDR3 is CASSQDWSSYEQYF. The DNA of the CDR3 is TGTGCCAGTTCCCAGGACTGGAGCTCCTACGAGCAGTACTTC.

This clone came up a few times. V gene TRBV3-1 (or the pseudogene TRBV3-2) combines with J gene TRBJ1-5, with D unclear. Trimming left V 0 bases short and J 3 bases short, with 9 bases between. Germline V gives CDR1 LGHDT, CDR2 YNNKEL (reference sequence). CDR3 length equals 15 residues. CDR3 protein: CASSQDLQINQPQHF. CDR3 sequence (DNA): TGTGCCAGCAGCCAAGATCTACAGATCAATCAGCCCCAGCATTTT.

The rearrangement uses TRBV27 and TRBJ1-5, with 8 bases identical to TRBD1. J lost 4 bases, V lost 5 bases, and 10 bases had no gene match. Germline values: CDR1 MNHEY, CDR2 SMNVEV (reference sequence). The CDR3 consists of 16 residues. CDR3 residues: CASSGQGRRSNQPQHF. CDR3 nucleotide sequence: TGTGCCAGCAGTGGACAGGGCCGTAGATCTAATCAGCCCCAGCATTTT.